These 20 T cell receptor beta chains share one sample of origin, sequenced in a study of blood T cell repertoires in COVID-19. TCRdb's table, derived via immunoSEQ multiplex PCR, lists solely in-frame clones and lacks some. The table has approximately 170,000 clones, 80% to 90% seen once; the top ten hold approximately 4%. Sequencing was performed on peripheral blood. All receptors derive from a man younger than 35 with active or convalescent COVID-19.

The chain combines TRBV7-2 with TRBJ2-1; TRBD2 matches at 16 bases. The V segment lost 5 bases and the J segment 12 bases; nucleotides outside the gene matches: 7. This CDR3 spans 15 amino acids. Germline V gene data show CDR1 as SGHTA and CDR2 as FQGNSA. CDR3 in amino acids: CASSVGTSGRDAQFF. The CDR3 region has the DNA TGTGCCAGCAGCGTAGGGACTAGCGGGAGGGATGCGCAGTTCTTC.

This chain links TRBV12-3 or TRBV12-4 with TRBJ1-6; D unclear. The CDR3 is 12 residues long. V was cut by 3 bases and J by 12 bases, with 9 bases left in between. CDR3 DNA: TGTGCCAGCAGTTTCGGGAGTGAACCCCTCCACTTT. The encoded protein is CASSFGSEPLHF.

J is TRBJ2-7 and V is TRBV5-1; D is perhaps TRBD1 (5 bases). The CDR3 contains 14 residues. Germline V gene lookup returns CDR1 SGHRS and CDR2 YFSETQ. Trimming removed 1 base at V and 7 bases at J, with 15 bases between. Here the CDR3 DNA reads TGCGCCAGCAGCTTGAATGGGGCAGACGGGGAGCAGTACTTC. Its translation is CASSLNGADGEQYF. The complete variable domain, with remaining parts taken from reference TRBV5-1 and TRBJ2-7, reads KAGVTQTPRYLIKTRGQQVTLSCSPISGHRSVSWYQQTPGQGLQFLFEYFSETQRNKGNFPGRFSGRQFSNSRSEMNVSTLELGDSALYLCASSLNGADGEQYFGPGTRLTVT.

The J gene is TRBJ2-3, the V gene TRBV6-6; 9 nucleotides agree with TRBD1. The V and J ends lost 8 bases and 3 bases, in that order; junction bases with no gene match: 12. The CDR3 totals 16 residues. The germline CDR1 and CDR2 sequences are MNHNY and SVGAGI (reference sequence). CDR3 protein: CASQDTGTGYTDTQYF. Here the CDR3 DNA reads TGTGCCAGCCAAGACACCGGGACAGGGTATACAGATACGCAGTATTTT.

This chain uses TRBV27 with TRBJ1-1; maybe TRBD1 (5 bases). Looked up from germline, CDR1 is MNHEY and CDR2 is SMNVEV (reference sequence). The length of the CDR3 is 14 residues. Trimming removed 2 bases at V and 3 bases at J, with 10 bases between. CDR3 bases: TGTGCCAGCAGTTTAGAAGGGGTGTACACTGAAGCTTTCTTT. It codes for CASSLEGVYTEAFF.

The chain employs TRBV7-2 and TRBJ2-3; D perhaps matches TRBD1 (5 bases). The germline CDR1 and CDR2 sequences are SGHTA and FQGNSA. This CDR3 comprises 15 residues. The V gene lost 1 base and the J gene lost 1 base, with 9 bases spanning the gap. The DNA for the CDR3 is TGTGCCAGCAGCTTAGGTGGGGCGGGCACAGATACGCAGTATTTT. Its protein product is CASSLGGAGTDTQYF.

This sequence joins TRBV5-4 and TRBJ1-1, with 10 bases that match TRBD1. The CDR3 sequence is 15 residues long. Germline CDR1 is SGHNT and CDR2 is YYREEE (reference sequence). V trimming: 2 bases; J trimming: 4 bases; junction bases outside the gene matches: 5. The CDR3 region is CASSLPGTGVTEAFF. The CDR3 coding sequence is TGTGCCAGCAGCTTACCCGGGACAGGGGTCACTGAAGCTTTCTTT. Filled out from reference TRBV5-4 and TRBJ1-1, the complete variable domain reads ETGVTQSPTHLIKTRGQQVTLRCSSQSGHNTVSWYQQALGQGPQFIFQYYREEENGRGNFPPRFSGLQFPNYSSELNVNALELDDSALYLCASSLPGTGVTEAFFGQGTRLTVV.

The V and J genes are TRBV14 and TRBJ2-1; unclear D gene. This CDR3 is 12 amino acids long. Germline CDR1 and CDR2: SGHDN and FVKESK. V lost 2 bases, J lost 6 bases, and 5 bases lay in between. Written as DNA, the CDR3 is TGTGCCAGCAGCCAACCCCGCAATGAGCAGTTCTTC. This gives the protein CASSQPRNEQFF. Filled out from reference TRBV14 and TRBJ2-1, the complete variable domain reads EAGVTQFPSHSVIEKGQTVTLRCDPISGHDNLYWYRRVMGKEIKFLLHFVKESKQDESGMPNNRFLAERTGGTYSTLKVQPAELEDSGVYFCASSQPRNEQFFGPGTRLTVL.

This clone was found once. CDR3 protein: CSVEDRENTEAFF. CDR3 in DNA: TGCAGCGTTGAGGACAGGGAGAACACTGAAGCTTTCTTT. This chain uses TRBV29-1 with TRBJ1-1, with 8 nucleotides matching TRBD1. Trimming took 3 bases from V and 1 from J; bases not matched to a gene: 1. The CDR3 consists of 13 residues. Germline-derived CDR1 and CDR2 are SQVTM and ANQGSEA.

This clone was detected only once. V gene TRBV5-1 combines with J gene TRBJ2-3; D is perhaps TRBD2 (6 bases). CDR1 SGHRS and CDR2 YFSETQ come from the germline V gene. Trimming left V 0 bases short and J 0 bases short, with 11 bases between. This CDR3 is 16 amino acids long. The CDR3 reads CASSLADGGSTDTQYF. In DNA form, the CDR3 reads TGCGCCAGCAGCTTGGCGGACGGGGGTAGCACAGATACGCAGTATTTT.

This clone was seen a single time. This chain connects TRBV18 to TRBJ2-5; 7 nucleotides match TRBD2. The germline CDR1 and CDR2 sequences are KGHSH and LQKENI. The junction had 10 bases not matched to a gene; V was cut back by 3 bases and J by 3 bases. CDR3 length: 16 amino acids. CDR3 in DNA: TGTGCCAGCTCACCCCTTCCCGGGACTAAAGAAGAGACCCAGTACTTC. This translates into CASSPLPGTKEETQYF.

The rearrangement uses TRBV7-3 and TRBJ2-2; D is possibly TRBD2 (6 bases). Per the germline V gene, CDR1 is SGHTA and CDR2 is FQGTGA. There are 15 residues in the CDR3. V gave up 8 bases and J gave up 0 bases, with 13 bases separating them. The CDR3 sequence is CASGGAGSNTGELFF. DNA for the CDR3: TGTGCCAGCGGTGGGGCGGGATCGAACACCGGGGAGCTGTTTTTT. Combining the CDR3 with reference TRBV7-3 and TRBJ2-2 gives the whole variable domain GAGVSQTPSNKVTEKGKYVELRCDPISGHTALYWYRQSLGQGPEFLIYFQGTGAADDSGLPNDRFFAVRPEGSVSTLKIQRTERGDSAVYLCASGGAGSNTGELFFGEGSRLTVL.

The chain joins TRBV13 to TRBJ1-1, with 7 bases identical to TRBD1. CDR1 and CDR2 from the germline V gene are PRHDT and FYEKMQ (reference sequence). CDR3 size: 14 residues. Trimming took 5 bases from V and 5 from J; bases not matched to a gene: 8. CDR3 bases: TGTGCCAGCAGCCTGCCGACAGGGCTAACTGAAGCTTTCTTT. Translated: CASSLPTGLTEAFF.

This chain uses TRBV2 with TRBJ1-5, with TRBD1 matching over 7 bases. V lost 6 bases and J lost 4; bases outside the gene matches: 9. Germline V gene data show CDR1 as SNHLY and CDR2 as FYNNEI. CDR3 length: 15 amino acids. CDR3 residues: CASSPRGTVNQPQHF. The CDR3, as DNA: TGTGCCAGCAGCCCCAGGGGGACAGTAAATCAGCCCCAGCATTTT.

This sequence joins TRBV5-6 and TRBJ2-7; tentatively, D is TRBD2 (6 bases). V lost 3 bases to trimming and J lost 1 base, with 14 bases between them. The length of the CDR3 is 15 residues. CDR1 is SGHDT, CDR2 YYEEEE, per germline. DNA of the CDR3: TGTGCCAGCAGCTCGGACGGGGGACGTTCCTACGAGCAGTACTTC. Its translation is CASSSDGGRSYEQYF.

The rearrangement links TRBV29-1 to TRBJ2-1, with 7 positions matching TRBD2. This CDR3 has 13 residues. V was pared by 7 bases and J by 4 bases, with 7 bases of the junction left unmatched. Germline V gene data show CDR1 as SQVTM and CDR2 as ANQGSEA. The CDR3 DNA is TGCAGCGGAGCGGGAATCCCGTACAATGAGCAGTTCTTC. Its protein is CSGAGIPYNEQFF.

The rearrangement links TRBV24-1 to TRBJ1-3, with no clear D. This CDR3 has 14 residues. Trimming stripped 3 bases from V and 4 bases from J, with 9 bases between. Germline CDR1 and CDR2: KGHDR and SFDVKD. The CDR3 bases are TGTGCCACCAGTGATACAATGTCGGGAAACACCATATATTTT. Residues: CATSDTMSGNTIYF.

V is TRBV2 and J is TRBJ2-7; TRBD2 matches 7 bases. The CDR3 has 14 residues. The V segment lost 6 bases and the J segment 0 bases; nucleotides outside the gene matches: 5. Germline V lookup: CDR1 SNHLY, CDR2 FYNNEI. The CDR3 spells CASRRGGSSYEQYF. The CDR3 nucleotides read TGTGCCAGCAGGAGAGGCGGGAGCTCCTACGAGCAGTACTTC.

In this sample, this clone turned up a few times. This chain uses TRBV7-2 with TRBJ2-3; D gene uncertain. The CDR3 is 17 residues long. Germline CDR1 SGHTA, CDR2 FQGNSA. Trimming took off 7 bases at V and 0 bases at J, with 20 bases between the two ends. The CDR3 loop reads CASTLGVRGTSTDTQYF. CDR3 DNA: TGTGCCAGCACTCTTGGAGTACGCGGAACAAGCACAGATACGCAGTATTTT.

As DNA, the CDR3 is TGTGCCAGCAGCCACAGGGATCAGCCCCAGCATTTT. Its protein is CASSHRDQPQHF. V and J are TRBV7-6 and TRBJ1-5; D perhaps matches TRBD1 (6 bases). The CDR3 runs to 12 residues. Germline V gene sequence: CDR1 SGHVS, CDR2 FNYEAQ. V was pared by 5 bases and J by 5 bases, with 7 bases between.